This T cell receptor beta chain was captured by sequencing in a study of PD-L1 blockade in urothelial cancer. At the level of the study: Chemotherapy regimens numbering 0 to 3 had been given to patients. At 3 weeks after treatment start (second dose) and again at 6 weeks, blood was analyzed. Blood samples contained a median roughly 150,000 T cells.

Time point reported: pretreatment peripheral blood. Here immunoSEQ multiplex PCR was the method, and the copy in TCRdb shows in-frame clones only, minus some. The sample shows about 43,000 clones, about 84% of them seen only once. This CDR3 has 16 residues. Germline values: CDR1 LGHNA, CDR2 YSLEER. Trimming cost V 4 bases and J 2 bases; bases outside gene matches: 10. The sequence derives from a man in his sixties with urothelial cancer. The rearrangement joins TRBV4-3 to TRBJ2-7, with TRBD2 matching over 8 bases. Material: PBMCs, obtained around atezolizumab (anti-PD-L1) treatment. The CDR3, as DNA: TGCGCCAGCAGCCGAGTAGCGGGGCTAAACCCCTACGAGCAGTACTTC. It yields the protein CASSRVAGLNPYEQYF.